This is a list of T cell receptor beta chains from one sample in a study of blood T cell repertoires in COVID-19. Clones were read by immunoSEQ multiplex PCR, and TCRdb kept only the in-frame ones, dropping some. This table has over 450,000 clones, 85% to 90% appearing once. Material for sequencing was peripheral blood. These TCRs come from a woman between 45 and 60 years old with COVID-19, enrolled during active disease. CDR3s leave out the opening cysteine and the closing phenylalanine or tryptophan. A D gene is named only where the DNA matches it firmly.

j_gene	d_gene	v_gene	CDR3aa
TRBJ1-3	NA	TRBV7-9	ASSFGRGLAGNTIY
TRBJ1-6	TRBD1	TRBV30	AWSVGQGNNSPLH
TRBJ2-5	NA	TRBV18	ASSPDGDQETQY
TRBJ1-3	NA	TRBV30	AWSGSGNTIY
TRBJ2-2	NA	TRBV5-6	ASSWTPGTGELF
TRBJ2-2	NA	TRBV5-1	ASSFPGAGELF
TRBJ2-1	TRBD2	TRBV11-2	ASSRRGAGYYNEQF
TRBJ1-1	NA	TRBV19	ASSEIYAEAF
TRBJ2-7	NA	TRBV3-1/TRBV3-2	ASSQGWEANEQY
TRBJ1-1	NA	TRBV7-9	ASSLGGDTEAF
TRBJ2-5	TRBD2	TRBV6-6	ASSYLMGRGQETQY
TRBJ2-3	TRBD2	TRBV5-4	ASSLKTGGRTDTQY